These 8 T cell receptor beta chains were all obtained from the same sample, sequenced in a study of blood T cell repertoires in COVID-19. Data came from immunoSEQ multiplex PCR; TCRdb stores just in-frame clones and leaves some out. The table shows under 20,000 clones, with 88% occurring only once. Sequenced material: peripheral blood. The source of these receptors is a human donor in a cohort sampled during active COVID-19.

The CDR3 reads CASSYSRDSTGNTIYF. The CDR3 region has the DNA TGTGCCAGCAGTTACTCCCGGGACAGCACTGGAAACACCATATATTTT. The J gene is TRBJ1-3, the V gene TRBV6-5, with 7 bases fitting TRBD1. This CDR3 has 16 residues. The V segment lost 0 bases and the J segment 2 bases; nucleotides outside the gene matches: 4. CDR1 MNHEY and CDR2 SVGAGI come from the germline V gene.

The V and J genes are TRBV3-1 (or the pseudogene TRBV3-2) and TRBJ2-7, with 8 bases aligning to TRBD1. Germline CDR1 and CDR2: LGHDT and YNNKEL (reference sequence). CDR3 length: 15 residues. Losses at the gene ends were 2 bases for V and 6 bases for J; bases not matched to a gene: 9. This CDR3 is CASSQSQGAIGEQYF. CDR3 DNA: TGTGCCAGCAGCCAATCCCAGGGGGCTATCGGCGAGCAGTACTTC.

The chain carries TRBV25-1 and TRBJ1-5, with D perhaps TRBD1 (6 bases). Germline CDR1 reads MGHDK; CDR2 reads SYGVNS. The CDR3 loop spans 15 amino acids. The V gene lost 5 bases and the J gene lost 1 base, with 12 bases spanning the gap. The CDR3 bases are TGTGCCAGCAGTTCGGTACAGGGAAGCAATCAGCCCCAGCATTTT. Amino acids: CASSSVQGSNQPQHF. Complete variable domain (other parts from reference TRBV25-1 and TRBJ1-5): EADIYQTPRYLVIGTGKKITLECSQTMGHDKMYWYQQDPGMELHLIHYSYGVNSTEKGDLSSESTVSRIRTEHFPLTLESARPSHTSQYLCASSSVQGSNQPQHFGDGTRLSIL.

This clone was found once. V usage is TRBV28 and J usage is TRBJ1-1; 9 nucleotides match TRBD1. The V gene's germline CDR1 is MDHEN and CDR2 SYDVKM. With V trimmed by 7 bases and J by 0 bases, 9 bases remained unmatched. The CDR3 is 16 residues long. CDR3 DNA sequence: TGTGCCAGCATCACCGGGACAGGGCTTCTGAACACTGAAGCTTTCTTT. Residues: CASITGTGLLNTEAFF.

The chain has TRBV27 and TRBJ2-6; D is uncertain. The CDR3 has 15 residues. Trimming cost V 4 bases and J 0 bases, with 7 bases left between them. Germline CDR1 is MNHEY and CDR2 is SMNVEV (reference sequence). The CDR3, as DNA: TGTGCCAGCAGTTACACCAGCTCTGGGGCCAACGTCCTGACTTTC. Its translation: CASSYTSSGANVLTF.

The chain carries TRBV10-1 and TRBJ2-1; D is undetermined. The CDR3 covers 13 residues. V lost 0 bases and J 8 bases, leaving 8 bases between the germline ends. Germline V gene sequence: CDR1 WNHNN, CDR2 SYGVQD (reference sequence). The CDR3: CASSESYTDEQFF. The CDR3, as DNA: TGCGCCAGCAGTGAGTCGTACACAGATGAGCAGTTCTTC.

V and J are TRBV19 and TRBJ2-1; D possibly corresponds to TRBD2 (7 bases). The CDR3 is 16 residues long. The V gene lost 2 bases and the J gene lost 4 bases, with 15 bases spanning the gap. Germline V gene lookup returns CDR1 LNHDA and CDR2 SQIVND (reference sequence). CDR3 in DNA: TGTGCCAGTAGTATAAGAAGGGAGGGGGGTTACAATGAGCAGTTCTTC. It specifies CASSIRREGGYNEQFF.

This clone was seen more than once but under ten times. The chain uses TRBV25-1 and TRBJ1-2; D is perhaps TRBD1 (5 bases). Germline lookup yields CDR1 MGHDK and CDR2 SYGVNS. The CDR3 contains 14 residues. Deletions cut 2 bases from V and 4 bases from J, with 11 bases between. This CDR3 is CASSEGYQGYGYTF. CDR3 in DNA: TGTGCCAGCAGTGAAGGTTACCAGGGCTATGGCTACACCTTC.